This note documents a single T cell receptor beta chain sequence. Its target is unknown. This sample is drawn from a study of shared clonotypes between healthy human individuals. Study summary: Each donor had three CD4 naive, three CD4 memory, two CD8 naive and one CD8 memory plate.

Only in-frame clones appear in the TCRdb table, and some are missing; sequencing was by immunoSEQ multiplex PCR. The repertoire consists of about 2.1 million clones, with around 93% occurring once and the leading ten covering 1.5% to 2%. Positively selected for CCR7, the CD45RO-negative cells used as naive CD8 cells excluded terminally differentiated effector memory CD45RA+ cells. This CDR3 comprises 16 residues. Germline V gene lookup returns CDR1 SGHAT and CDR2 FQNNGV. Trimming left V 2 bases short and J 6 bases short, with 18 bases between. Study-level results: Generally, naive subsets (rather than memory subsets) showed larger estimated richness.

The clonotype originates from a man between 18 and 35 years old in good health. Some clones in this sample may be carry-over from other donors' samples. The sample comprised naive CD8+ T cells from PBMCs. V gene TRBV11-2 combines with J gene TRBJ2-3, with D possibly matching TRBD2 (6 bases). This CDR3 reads CASSLPPRPGGDTQYF. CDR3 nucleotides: TGTGCCAGCAGCTTACCCCCACGTCCCGGGGGTGATACGCAGTATTTT.